This T cell receptor beta chain was identified during a study of cytomegalovirus exposure and HLA in healthy donors. The germline CDR1 and CDR2 sequences are SEHNR and FQNEAQ (reference sequence). V lost 1 base and J 7 bases, leaving 8 bases between the germline ends. The CDR3 runs 12 residues. The PCR made use of 60 Vbeta and 13 Jbeta primers. Original handling: The authors later counted 70 million to 85 million unique TCR beta chains, some 11 million of them shared. Sequencing used immunoSEQ multiplex PCR; TCRdb keeps in-frame clones, though not all of them. Clonal size and the V and J genes are those of that table, whereas D and trimming came from the DNA. The sample has 150,000 to 200,000 clones; the top ten hold roughly 0.83%.

Sequences were obtained from PBMCs. The genes are TRBV7-9 and TRBJ2-7; no firm D call. The TCR was taken from a young woman in good health and CMV-seropositive. CDR3 coding DNA: TGTGCCAGCAGCTTAGAAGCTTCGGAGCAGTACTTC. Translating gives CASSLEASEQYF.